What follows are 31 T cell receptor beta chains derived from one specimen sequenced in a study of blood T cell repertoires in COVID-19. The data were produced by immunoSEQ multiplex PCR, yet TCRdb's version contains in-frame clones alone and is incomplete. The sample contains 170,000 or so clones, about 82% of which appear only once. Sequencing used peripheral blood. These TCRs come from a man aged 50-59 years with active or convalescent COVID-19.

This chain uses TRBV20-1 with TRBJ1-1; no clear D. V was clipped by 3 bases and J by 4 bases, with 12 bases between them. The CDR3 covers 13 residues. Germline CDR1 reads DFQATT; CDR2 reads SNEGSKA (reference sequence). The CDR3: CSASSKEGTEAFF. The CDR3 DNA reads TGCAGTGCTAGTTCGAAGGAGGGCACTGAAGCTTTCTTT.

V gene TRBV19 combines with J gene TRBJ1-5; 7 nucleotides agree with TRBD1. Looked up from germline, CDR1 is LNHDA and CDR2 is SQIVND (reference sequence). The CDR3 is made up of 13 amino acids. Trimming at V came to 10 bases and at J to 6 bases, leaving 9 bases not matched to a gene. The CDR3 nucleotides are TGTGCCACGGAGGGGGCAAGGTTTCAGCCCCAGCATTTT. It translates to CATEGARFQPQHF.

This chain joins TRBV6-4 and TRBJ2-3; possibly TRBD2 for D (5 bases). The CDR3 spans 19 residues. V shed 1 base and J shed 1 base, with 21 bases lying between them. Germline V gene lookup returns CDR1 MRHNA and CDR2 SNTAGT. This chain's CDR3 is CASSDYTRRPGVGTDTQYF. In nucleotides, the CDR3 is TGTGCCAGCAGTGACTACACTCGGAGGCCCGGGGTCGGCACAGATACGCAGTATTTT.

The rearrangement uses TRBV24-1 and TRBJ2-5, with 10 bases lining up with TRBD1. Germline values: CDR1 KGHDR, CDR2 SFDVKD. The CDR3 is made up of 17 amino acids. V shed 2 bases, J shed 4 bases, and the junction held 9 bases outside the gene matches. In DNA form, the CDR3 reads TGTGCCACCAGTGATTGGAGAATGACAGGGGGCAGAGAGACCCAGTACTTC. Its translation: CATSDWRMTGGRETQYF.

The chain recombines TRBV6-6 with TRBJ1-1, with a tentative D call TRBD1 (5 bases). CDR1 is MNHNY and CDR2 is SVGAGI in the germline V gene (reference sequence). The CDR3 length is 14 residues. V dropped 2 bases and J dropped 1 base, with 8 bases sitting between them. The CDR3 nucleotides are TGTGCCAGCAGTTACCCCCAGGGGAACACTGAAGCTTTCTTT. This codes for CASSYPQGNTEAFF.

This rearrangement joins TRBV4-1 to TRBJ1-1; D ambiguous. The length of the CDR3 is 14 residues. CDR1 is MGHRA, CDR2 YSYEKL, per germline. Trimming removed 0 bases from V and 2 bases from J, with 7 bases in between. The CDR3 reads CASSQDSSNTEAFF. The CDR3 DNA is TGCGCCAGCAGCCAAGATAGCAGCAACACTGAAGCTTTCTTT.

The rearrangement joins TRBV10-3 to TRBJ2-5; 7 nucleotides agree with TRBD2. V lost 0 bases, J lost 2 bases, and 3 bases stayed unmatched. Per the germline V gene, CDR1 is ENHRY and CDR2 is SYGVKD. The CDR3 is made up of 15 amino acids. CDR3 coding DNA: TGTGCCATCAGTGAGTCGGGGACTAAGCAAGAGACCCAGTACTTC. Its translation: CAISESGTKQETQYF.

CDR3 DNA: TGTGCCAGCAGCCTCAACCCAGACAGGGGAAGCCACGAGCAGTACTTC. Its protein product is CASSLNPDRGSHEQYF. V and J are TRBV3-1 (or the pseudogene TRBV3-2) and TRBJ2-7, with 8 bases that match TRBD1. Germline-derived CDR1 and CDR2 are LGHDT and YNNKEL (reference sequence). Trimming at V came to 4 bases and at J to 5 bases, leaving 13 bases not matched to a gene. The CDR3 sequence is 16 residues long.

The rearrangement uses TRBV7-9 and TRBJ2-6, with D possibly matching TRBD2 (5 bases). CDR1 and CDR2 from the germline V gene are SEHNR and FQNEAQ (reference sequence). V was pared by 5 bases and J by 0 bases, with 11 bases between. The CDR3 spans 16 residues. CDR3 bases: TGTGCCAGCAGCCCCAGAGGGCTCTCTGGGGCCAACGTCCTGACTTTC. Encoded protein: CASSPRGLSGANVLTF.

This chain connects TRBV11-2 to TRBJ1-3; 7 bases fit TRBD1. Germline values: CDR1 SGHAT, CDR2 FQNNGV. The CDR3 consists of 16 residues. V shed 5 bases and J 5 bases; nucleotides not matched to a gene: 12. CDR3 in DNA: TGTGCCAGCAGCACGGAGACAGGGTGGTTTCGAAACACCATATATTTT. Protein: CASSTETGWFRNTIYF.

The chain couples TRBV7-2 to TRBJ2-1; 9 bases are shared with TRBD2. Germline lookup yields CDR1 SGHTA and CDR2 FQGNSA. V dropped 0 bases and J dropped 5; count of bases not matched to a gene: 8. The CDR3 covers 17 residues. The CDR3 nucleotides read TGTGCCAGCAGCTTAGCGTGGGCGGGAGGGCCTGACAATGAGCAGTTCTTC. Translation gives CASSLAWAGGPDNEQFF.

The V and J genes are TRBV5-6 and TRBJ1-1; D ambiguous. The CDR3 runs 14 residues. In germline, CDR1 is SGHDT, CDR2 YYEEEE. Trimming removed 0 bases from V and 0 bases from J, with 6 bases in between. The CDR3 loop is CASSLASLNTEAFF. CDR3 DNA: TGTGCCAGCAGCTTGGCTAGTTTGAACACTGAAGCTTTCTTT.

V usage is TRBV18 and J usage is TRBJ1-2; 9 nucleotides agree with TRBD1. The germline V gene encodes CDR1 KGHSH and CDR2 LQKENI. Germline trimming cut 7 bases from V and 6 bases from J; bases unmatched to any gene: 9. The CDR3 runs to 14 residues. The CDR3 region is CASLDRGSENGYTF. The CDR3 DNA is TGTGCCAGCTTGGACAGGGGATCGGAAAATGGCTACACCTTC.

The chain couples TRBV6-5 to TRBJ1-5; the match to TRBD1 covers 7 bases. V lost 4 bases, J lost 6 bases, and 9 bases stayed unmatched. In germline, CDR1 is MNHEY, CDR2 SVGAGI. The CDR3 spans 15 residues. CDR3: CASSSQGPSAQPQHF. CDR3 DNA sequence: TGTGCCAGCAGTTCACAGGGGCCCTCGGCTCAGCCCCAGCATTTT.

This chain joins TRBV7-9 and TRBJ1-1; the D gene is possibly TRBD1 (5 bases). The V end lost 4 bases, the J end lost 8 bases, and 11 bases lay between the germline ends. The germline V gene encodes CDR1 SEHNR and CDR2 FQNEAQ (reference sequence). The CDR3 length is 12 residues. CDR3 sequence: CASSSSTVEAFF. CDR3 DNA sequence: TGTGCCAGCAGCTCCTCGACAGTAGAAGCTTTCTTT.

The gene calls are TRBV30 and TRBJ2-5; D is possibly TRBD2 (5 bases). Germline V lookup: CDR1 GTSNPN, CDR2 SVGIG (reference sequence). Trimming left V 0 bases short and J 5 bases short, with 7 bases between. This CDR3 is built from 12 residues. The CDR3 bases are TGTGCCTGGAGTGTACGGAGGGAGACCCAGTACTTC. Amino acids: CAWSVRRETQYF.

The CDR3 loop reads CASSLGFGVDYGYTF. The CDR3 region has the DNA TGCGCCAGCAGCTTGGGTTTCGGGGTGGACTATGGCTACACCTTC. This chain connects TRBV5-1 to TRBJ1-2; no clear D gene. The CDR3 loop spans 15 amino acids. The germline gives CDR1 SGHRS, CDR2 YFSETQ. V was pared by 0 bases and J by 3 bases, with 12 bases between.

This chain links TRBV6-5 with TRBJ1-2, with TRBD1 as a possible D gene (5 bases). The germline V gene encodes CDR1 MNHEY and CDR2 SVGAGI. The CDR3 has 14 amino acids. V lost 6 bases, J lost 5 bases, and 16 bases lay in between. The CDR3 nucleotides are TGTGCCAGCAGGCGGGGGAGGGAAGATTATGGCTACACCTTC. Translation: CASRRGREDYGYTF.

This chain joins TRBV3-1 (or the pseudogene TRBV3-2) and TRBJ2-2; the match to TRBD2 covers 7 bases. This CDR3 has 16 residues. With 0 bases clipped from V and 1 base from J, the junction kept 2 bases outside the gene matches. CDR1 and CDR2 from the germline V gene are LGHDT and YNNKEL (reference sequence). This chain's CDR3 is CASSQDTGGNTGELFF. CDR3 DNA sequence: TGTGCCAGCAGCCAAGATACGGGAGGGAACACCGGGGAGCTGTTTTTT.

This clone was seen ten or more times. V gene TRBV24-1 combines with J gene TRBJ2-5; D is uncertain. The CDR3 consists of 15 residues. The V end lost 1 base, the J end lost 3 bases, and 11 bases lay between the germline ends. Germline assignment: CDR1 KGHDR and CDR2 SFDVKD. The CDR3 sequence is CATSDFGQAKETQYF. The CDR3 nucleotides read TGTGCCACCAGTGATTTCGGTCAGGCTAAAGAGACCCAGTACTTC.

With respect to this clone: At one end, the junction sequence differs from germline, possibly due to a read error. CDR3 amino acids: CASSSRPGTSGAPYNEQFF. CDR3 DNA sequence: TGTGCTAGCAGCTCGAGGCCCGGGACTAGCGGGGCCCCGTACAATGAGCAGTTCTTC. J is TRBJ2-1 and V is TRBV7-7; 13 bases line up with TRBD2. CDR3 length: 19 amino acids. The V gene's germline CDR1 is SSHAT and CDR2 FNYEAQ (reference sequence).

This clone was detected only a few times. V and J are TRBV7-9 and TRBJ1-6, with 10 bases that match TRBD1. This CDR3 spans 14 amino acids. With V trimmed by 6 bases and J by 8 bases, 4 bases remained unmatched. Germline lookup yields CDR1 SEHNR and CDR2 FQNEAQ (reference sequence). The CDR3 sequence is CASRRGQGYSPLHF. The CDR3 region has the DNA TGTGCCAGCAGGCGGGGACAGGGGTATTCACCCCTCCACTTT. Combining the CDR3 with reference TRBV7-9 and TRBJ1-6 gives the whole variable domain DTGVSQNPRHKITKRGQNVTFRCDPISEHNRLYWYRQTLGQGPEFLTYFQNEAQLEKSRLLSDRFSAERPKGSFSTLEIQRTEQGDSAMYLCASRRGQGYSPLHFGNGTRLTVT.

The chain couples TRBV18 to TRBJ2-1; TRBD2 matches at 10 bases. This CDR3 is 17 amino acids long. The ends lost 3 bases at V and 5 bases at J; junction bases unmatched: 10. Germline V gene sequence: CDR1 KGHSH, CDR2 LQKENI. CDR3 sequence (DNA): TGTGCCAGCTCACCTTCCTTAGCGGGAGGCCAAAACAATGAGCAGTTCTTC. It specifies CASSPSLAGGQNNEQFF.

J is TRBJ2-5 and V is TRBV5-1; weak D call: TRBD2 (6 bases). Germline V lookup: CDR1 SGHRS, CDR2 YFSETQ. This CDR3 comprises 14 residues. With 0 bases removed from V and 5 bases from J, the gap between germline ends came to 11 bases. The CDR3 DNA is TGCGCCAGCAGCTTGGTTAGTGGGAGGGAGACCCAGTACTTC. Residues: CASSLVSGRETQYF.

The V call is TRBV6-5, the J call TRBJ2-3; 7 bases fit TRBD1. CDR1 and CDR2 from the germline V gene are MNHEY and SVGAGI. This CDR3 contains 13 residues. V shed 6 bases, J shed 6 bases, and the junction held 6 bases outside the gene matches. CDR3 in amino acids: CASRMGQSDTQYF. In DNA, the CDR3 is TGTGCCAGCAGGATGGGACAGAGTGATACGCAGTATTTT.

The chain is built from TRBV11-2 and TRBJ2-2; TRBD1 is a possible D gene (6 bases). The CDR3 sequence is 14 residues long. The germline gives CDR1 SGHAT, CDR2 FQNNGV. The V gene lost 2 bases and the J gene lost 6 bases, with 10 bases spanning the gap. This CDR3 reads CASSLLQGSGELFF. The CDR3 DNA is TGTGCCAGCAGCTTATTACAGGGTTCCGGGGAGCTGTTTTTT.

This chain connects TRBV2 to TRBJ2-5; TRBD2 matches 7 bases. The junction had 1 base not matched to a gene; V was cut back by 11 bases and J by 1 base. The CDR3 is 11 amino acids. In germline, CDR1 is SNHLY, CDR2 FYNNEI. The CDR3 DNA reads TGTGCCGGACTAGTCCAAGAGACCCAGTACTTC. Amino acids: CAGLVQETQYF.

V usage is TRBV12-5 and J usage is TRBJ1-6, with D possibly matching TRBD1 (6 bases). V lost 4 bases and J lost 5, with 21 bases in between. This CDR3 comprises 18 residues. CDR1 and CDR2 (germline): LGHNT, FRNRAP. The CDR3 DNA is TGTGCTAGTGGTTATACCCGAAGGTTACAGGGACATAATTCACCCCTCCACTTT. Translation gives CASGYTRRLQGHNSPLHF. Looking up the rest from reference TRBV12-5 and TRBJ1-6 gives the full variable domain: DARVTQTPRHKVTEMGQEVTMRCQPILGHNTVFWYRQTMMQGLELLAYFRNRAPLDDSGMPKDRFSAEMPDATLATLKIQPSEPRDSAVYFCASGYTRRLQGHNSPLHFGNGTRLTVT.

CDR3 nucleotide sequence: TGTGCCAGCTCACCAACGACAGGGGATGATGGCTACACCTTC. Its translation is CASSPTTGDDGYTF. The rearrangement links TRBV18 to TRBJ1-2; the match to TRBD1 covers 8 bases. Germline-derived CDR1 and CDR2 are KGHSH and LQKENI. The V segment lost 2 bases and the J segment 6 bases; nucleotides outside the gene matches: 5. CDR3 length equals 14 residues.

This clone was detected ten times or more. The genes are TRBV6-2 or TRBV6-3 and TRBJ1-5; D not resolved. Looked up from germline, CDR1 is MNHEY and CDR2 is SVGEGT. With 2 bases removed from V and 0 bases from J, the gap between germline ends came to 8 bases. This CDR3 contains 15 residues. Here the CDR3 DNA reads TGTGCCAGCAGTTACGACACGTATAGCAATCAGCCCCAGCATTTT. As protein: CASSYDTYSNQPQHF.

In its sample, this clone was seen a few times. V and J are TRBV11-3 and TRBJ2-3, with TRBD1 as a possible D gene (5 bases). Trimming took off 1 base at V and 2 bases at J, with 10 bases between the two ends. The germline CDR1 and CDR2 sequences are SGHNT and YENEEA. This CDR3 has 15 amino acids. CDR3: CASSLVGQNTDTQYF. The CDR3 nucleotides read TGTGCCAGCAGCTTAGTGGGGCAGAACACAGATACGCAGTATTTT. Based on the CDR3 plus reference TRBV11-3 and TRBJ2-3, the full variable domain is EAGVVQSPRYKIIEKKQPVAFWCNPISGHNTLYWYLQNLGQGPELLIRYENEEAVDDSQLPKDRFSAERLKGVDSTLKIQPAELGDSAVYLCASSLVGQNTDTQYFGPGTRLTVL.